Sequencing of this T cell receptor (beta chain) was carried out in a study of cytomegalovirus exposure and HLA in healthy donors. Study findings and constraints: In a later analysis, TCR beta V- and J-gene trimming showed a link to a missense DCLRE1C variant.

This CDR3 comprises 13 residues. Trimming at V came to 7 bases and at J to 7 bases, leaving 9 bases not matched to a gene. Germline V gives CDR1 SEHNR, CDR2 FQNEAQ (reference sequence). A word on this clone: As yet, its antigen is unknown.

PCR involved 60 Vbeta and 13 Jbeta primers. The data were produced by immunoSEQ multiplex PCR, yet TCRdb's version contains in-frame clones alone and is incomplete. The table shows around 140,000 clones, with 78% occurring only once. Sequenced input: PBMCs. J is TRBJ2-7 and V is TRBV7-9, with TRBD1 identical over 8 bases. The TCR originated in a female donor in good health and CMV-seronegative. The CDR3 sequence: CASKGTGRREQYF. The CDR3 DNA sequence: TGTGCCAGCAAAGGGACAGGCCGGCGGGAGCAGTACTTC. The variable domain in full, with the rest retrieved from reference TRBV7-9 and TRBJ2-7, is DTGVSQNPRHKITKRGQNVTFRCDPISEHNRLYWYRQTLGQGPEFLTYFQNEAQLEKSRLLSDRFSAERPKGSFSTLEIQRTEQGDSAMYLCASKGTGRREQYFGPGTRLTVT.